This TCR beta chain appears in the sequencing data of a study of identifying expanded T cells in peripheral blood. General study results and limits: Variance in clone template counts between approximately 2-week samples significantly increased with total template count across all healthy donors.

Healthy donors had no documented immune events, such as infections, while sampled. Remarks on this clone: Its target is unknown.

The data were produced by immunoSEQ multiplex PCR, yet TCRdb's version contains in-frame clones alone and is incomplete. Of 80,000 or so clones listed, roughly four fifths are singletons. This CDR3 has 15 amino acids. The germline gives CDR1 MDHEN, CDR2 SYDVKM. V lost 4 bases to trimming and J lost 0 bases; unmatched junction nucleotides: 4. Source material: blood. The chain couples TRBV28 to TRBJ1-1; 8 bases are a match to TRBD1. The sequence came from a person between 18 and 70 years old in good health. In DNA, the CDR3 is TGTGCCAGCAGTTCAACGACAGGGGTGAACACTGAAGCTTTCTTT. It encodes CASSSTTGVNTEAFF. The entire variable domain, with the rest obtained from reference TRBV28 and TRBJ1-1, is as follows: DVKVTQSSRYLVKRTGEKVFLECVQDMDHENMFWYRQDPGLGLRLIYFSYDVKMKEKGDIPEGYSVSREKKERFSLILESASTNQTSMYLCASSSTTGVNTEAFFGQGTRLTVV.